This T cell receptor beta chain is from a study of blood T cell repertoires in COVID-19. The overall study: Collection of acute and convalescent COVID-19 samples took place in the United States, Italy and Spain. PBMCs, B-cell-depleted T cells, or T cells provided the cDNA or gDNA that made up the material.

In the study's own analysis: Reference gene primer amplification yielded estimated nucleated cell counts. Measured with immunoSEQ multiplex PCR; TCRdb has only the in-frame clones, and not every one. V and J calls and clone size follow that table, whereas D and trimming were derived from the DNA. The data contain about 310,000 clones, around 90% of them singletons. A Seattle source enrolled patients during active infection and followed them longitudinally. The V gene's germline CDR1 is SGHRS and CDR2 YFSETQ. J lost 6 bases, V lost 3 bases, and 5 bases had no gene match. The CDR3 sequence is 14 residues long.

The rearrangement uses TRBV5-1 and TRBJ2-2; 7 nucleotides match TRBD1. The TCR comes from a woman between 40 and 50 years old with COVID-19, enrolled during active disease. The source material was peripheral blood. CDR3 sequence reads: CASSSGQRAGELFF. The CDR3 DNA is TGCGCCAGCAGCTCGGGACAGAGGGCCGGGGAGCTGTTTTTT.